The clone carrying this T cell receptor beta chain has just one count. No antigen is known for it. An even split of each subset's genomic DNA across several immunoSEQ plates was performed. Produced via immunoSEQ multiplex PCR; TCRdb's table is partial and in-frame only. The sample has approximately 1.4 million clones, 95% to 99% seen once; the top ten hold approximately 0.45%. This sample was included in a study of shared clonotypes between healthy human individuals. Study findings and constraints: Sequencing depth was expected to influence donor clonotype sharing. Naive subsets tended to show greater estimated richness than memory subsets.

Germline CDR1 and CDR2: SGHAT and FQNNGV. This CDR3 has 15 amino acids. Trimming took off 5 bases at V and 4 bases at J, with 15 bases between the two ends. This receptor was taken from a man aged 25-40 years in good health. Sequencing input: naive CD4+ T cells sorted from blood. The subset was: CD45RA+ positively selected. V and J are TRBV11-2 and TRBJ2-1; perhaps TRBD2 as D (6 bases). The CDR3 DNA is TGTGCCAGCAGCCAAGGGACTGGGACGTACAATGAGCAGTTCTTC. It encodes CASSQGTGTYNEQFF.